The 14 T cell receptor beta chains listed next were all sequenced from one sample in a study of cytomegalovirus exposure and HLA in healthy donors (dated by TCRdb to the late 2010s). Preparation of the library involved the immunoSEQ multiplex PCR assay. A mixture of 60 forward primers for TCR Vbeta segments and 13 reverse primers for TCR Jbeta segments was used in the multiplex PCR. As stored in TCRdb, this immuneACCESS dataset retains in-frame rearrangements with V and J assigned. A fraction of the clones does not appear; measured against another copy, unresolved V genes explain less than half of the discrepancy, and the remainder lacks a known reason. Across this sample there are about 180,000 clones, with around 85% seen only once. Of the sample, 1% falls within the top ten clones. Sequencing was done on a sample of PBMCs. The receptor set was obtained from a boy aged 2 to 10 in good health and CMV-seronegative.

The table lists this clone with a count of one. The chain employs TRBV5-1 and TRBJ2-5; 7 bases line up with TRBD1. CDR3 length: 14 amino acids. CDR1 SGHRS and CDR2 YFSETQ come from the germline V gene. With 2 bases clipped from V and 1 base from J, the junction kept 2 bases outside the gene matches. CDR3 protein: CASSFRDSQETQYF. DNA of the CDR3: TGCGCCAGCAGCTTCCGGGACAGCCAAGAGACCCAGTACTTC.

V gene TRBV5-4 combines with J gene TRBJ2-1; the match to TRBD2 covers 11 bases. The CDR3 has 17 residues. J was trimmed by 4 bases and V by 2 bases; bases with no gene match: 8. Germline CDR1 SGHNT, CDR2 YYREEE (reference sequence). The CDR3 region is CASSLVETSGVYNEQFF. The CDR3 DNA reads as TGTGCCAGCAGCTTAGTGGAGACTAGCGGGGTTTACAATGAGCAGTTCTTC.

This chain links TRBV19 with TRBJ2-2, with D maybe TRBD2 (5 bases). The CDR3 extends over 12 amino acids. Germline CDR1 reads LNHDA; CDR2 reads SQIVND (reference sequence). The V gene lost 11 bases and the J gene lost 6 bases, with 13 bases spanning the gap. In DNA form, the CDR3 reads TGTGCCGTGAGGAGGTCCCCCGGGGAGCTGTTTTTT. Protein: CAVRRSPGELFF.

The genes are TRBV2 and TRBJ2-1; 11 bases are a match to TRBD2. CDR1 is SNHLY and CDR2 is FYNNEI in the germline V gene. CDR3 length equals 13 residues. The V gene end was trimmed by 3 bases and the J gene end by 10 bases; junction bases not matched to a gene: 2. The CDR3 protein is CASSDLAGGEQFF. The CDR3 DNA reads TGTGCCAGCAGTGATCTAGCGGGAGGAGAGCAGTTCTTC.

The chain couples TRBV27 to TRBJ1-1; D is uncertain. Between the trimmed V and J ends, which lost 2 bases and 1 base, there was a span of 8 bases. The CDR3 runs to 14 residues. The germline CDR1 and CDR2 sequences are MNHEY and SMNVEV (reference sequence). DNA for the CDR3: TGTGCCAGCAGTTTACGCGGGTCGAACACTGAAGCTTTCTTT. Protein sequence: CASSLRGSNTEAFF.

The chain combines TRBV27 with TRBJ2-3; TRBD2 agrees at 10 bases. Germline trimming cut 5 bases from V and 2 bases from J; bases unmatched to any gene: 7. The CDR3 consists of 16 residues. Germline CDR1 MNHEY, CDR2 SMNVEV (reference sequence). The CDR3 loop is CASSPSGGRSTDTQYF. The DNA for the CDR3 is TGTGCCAGCAGTCCTAGCGGGGGACGGTCCACAGATACGCAGTATTTT.

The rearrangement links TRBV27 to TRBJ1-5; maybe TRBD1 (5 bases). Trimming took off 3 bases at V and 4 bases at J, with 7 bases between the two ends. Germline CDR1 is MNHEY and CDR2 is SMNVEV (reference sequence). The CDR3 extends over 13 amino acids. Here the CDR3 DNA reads TGTGCCAGCAGTTTCAGGGAAAATCAGCCCCAGCATTTT. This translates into CASSFRENQPQHF.

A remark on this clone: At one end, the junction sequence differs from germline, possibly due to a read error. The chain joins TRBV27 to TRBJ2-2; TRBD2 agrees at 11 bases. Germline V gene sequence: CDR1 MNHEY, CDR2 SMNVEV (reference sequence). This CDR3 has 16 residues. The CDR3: CASSLLAGGRTGELFF. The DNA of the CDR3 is TGTGCCAGCAGCTTATTAGCGGGGGGGCGGACCGGGGAGCTGTTTTTT.

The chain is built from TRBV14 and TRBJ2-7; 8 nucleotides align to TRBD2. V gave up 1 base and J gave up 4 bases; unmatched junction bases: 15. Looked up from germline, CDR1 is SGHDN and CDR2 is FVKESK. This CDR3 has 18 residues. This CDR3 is CASSQVRTSGLRVYEQYF. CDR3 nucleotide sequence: TGTGCCAGCAGCCAAGTTCGTACTAGCGGCCTCCGGGTATACGAGCAGTACTTC.

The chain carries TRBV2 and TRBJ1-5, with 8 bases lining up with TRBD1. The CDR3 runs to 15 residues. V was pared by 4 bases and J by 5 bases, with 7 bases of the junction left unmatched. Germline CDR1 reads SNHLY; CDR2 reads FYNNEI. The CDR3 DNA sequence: TGTGCCAGCAGTGGGGGACAGGCCCGGCATCAGCCCCAGCATTTT. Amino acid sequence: CASSGGQARHQPQHF.

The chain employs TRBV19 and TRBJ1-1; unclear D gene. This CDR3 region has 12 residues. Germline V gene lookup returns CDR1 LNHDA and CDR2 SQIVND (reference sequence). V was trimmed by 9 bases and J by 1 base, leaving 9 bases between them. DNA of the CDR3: TGTGCCAGCGGGGTAAGGAACACTGAAGCTTTCTTT. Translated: CASGVRNTEAFF.

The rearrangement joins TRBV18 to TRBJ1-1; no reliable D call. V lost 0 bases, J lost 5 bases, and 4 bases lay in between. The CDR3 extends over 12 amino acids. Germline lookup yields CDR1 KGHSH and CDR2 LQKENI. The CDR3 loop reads CASSPPQTEAFF. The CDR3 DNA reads TGTGCCAGCTCACCACCCCAGACTGAAGCTTTCTTT.

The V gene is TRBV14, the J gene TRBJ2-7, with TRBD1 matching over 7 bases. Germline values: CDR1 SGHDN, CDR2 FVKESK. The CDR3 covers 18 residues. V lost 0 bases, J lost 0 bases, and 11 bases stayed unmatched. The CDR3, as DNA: TGTGCCAGCAGCCAAGATCGGGGCGACAGGGCTCCCTCCTACGAGCAGTACGTC. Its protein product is CASSQDRGDRAPSYEQYV.

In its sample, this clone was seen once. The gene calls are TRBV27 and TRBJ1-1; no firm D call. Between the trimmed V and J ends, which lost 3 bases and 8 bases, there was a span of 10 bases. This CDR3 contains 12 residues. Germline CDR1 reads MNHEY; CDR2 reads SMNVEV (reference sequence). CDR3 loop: CASSLWTGEAFF. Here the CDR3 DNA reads TGTGCCAGCAGTTTGTGGACGGGAGAAGCTTTCTTT.